This T cell receptor beta chain derives from a study of blood T cell repertoires in COVID-19. About the study: Whether acute or convalescent, the COVID-19 samples came from the United States, Italy and Spain. T cells, B-cell-depleted T cells, or PBMCs supplied cDNA or gDNA.

This clone was seen more than once but under ten times. Individuals drawn from approximately 26 US areas were about 18 to 90 years old. Study processing details: How many nucleated cells were present was estimated from reference gene primer amplification. Sequenced by immunoSEQ multiplex PCR; TCRdb stores in-frame clones only, minus some. The V and J calls and the clone size are those of that table, but D and trimming were determined from the DNA. Found here are approximately 200,000 clones, roughly 80% of them singletons; the top ten hold approximately 1.3%. The sequencing sample was made of PBMCs or T cells enriched from blood (not recorded which). This clonotype originated in a woman between 35 and 50 years old with acute COVID-19.

The CDR3 sequence is CATSATSDTGELFF. DNA of the CDR3: TGTGCCACCAGTGCTACCTCCGACACCGGGGAGCTGTTTTTT. The V gene is TRBV24-1, the J gene TRBJ2-2, with D unresolved. CDR1 is KGHDR and CDR2 is SFDVKD in the germline V gene. This CDR3 has 14 residues. V lost 5 bases, J lost 3 bases, and 9 bases lay in between.